Sequencing of this T cell receptor beta chain was carried out in a study of spatial heterogeneity in lung cancer. Findings of the study overall: Tumoral mutation counts were tracked by counts of expanded intratumoral alpha and beta TCRs.

Each CDR3 protein is one row after TCRdb ran MiXCR on the 5' RACE reads. The data show some 11,000 distinct CDR3 sequences, 4.5% to 6.5% seen once. Time point noted: sample taken at primary tumor resection. This clonotype was counted at least ten times. As yet, its antigen is unknown. This beta chain is a stray read from a library made for alpha chains; its abundance is not meaningful. The CDR3 is made up of 15 amino acids. J was trimmed by 1 base and V by 4 bases; bases with no gene match: 4. Germline CDR1 and CDR2: LGHDT and YNNKEL (reference sequence). V usage is TRBV3-1 and J usage is TRBJ2-7; 10 bases are shared with TRBD2. The source of this sequence is a male donor with early-stage non-small cell lung cancer. The material was lung tumor tissue, obtained at surgery. CDR3 residues: CASSRLAGSSYEQYF. The CDR3 DNA reads TGTGCCAGCAGCCGACTAGCGGGTTCTTCCTACGAGCAGTACTTC.